This passage covers 5 T cell receptor beta chains from one sample sequenced in a study of regulatory T cells in long-lasting Graves disease. Assembly of TCR beta libraries relied on iRepertoire HTBI primers together with Arm-PCR of CDR3 regions. TCRdb ran MiXCR on the multiplex PCR reads and lists one entry per CDR3 protein. This table has roughly 410,000 distinct CDR3 sequences, 15% appearing once. Sample time point: newly diagnosed GD, antithyroid drugs for less than 3 months. Scientists built the TCR library using RNA that was extracted from PBMCs. A further study also used this sample, focusing on T cells in Graves' hyperthyroidism and ophthalmopathy.

This specimen consisted of peripheral blood mononuclear cells (PBMCs), obtained at new diagnosis, from a patient treated with antithyroid drugs. The source is a woman aged 40 to 55 with Graves disease.

This clonotype was detected ten times or more. The genes are TRBV6-1 and TRBJ1-2; possible D gene TRBD1, 5 bases. The CDR3 covers 13 residues. Trimming pared 7 bases from V and 6 bases from J, leaving 15 bases between. Germline loops: CDR1 MNHNS, CDR2 SASEGT. For the CDR3, the DNA is TGTGCCAGCATTGGGCGGCAGGGACATGGCTACACCTTC. It yields the protein CASIGRQGHGYTF.

The CDR3 loop reads CASRPYFGGMNTEAFF. The CDR3 DNA is TGTGCCAGCAGGCCCTATTTCGGGGGGATGAACACTGAAGCTTTCTTT. V and J are TRBV28 and TRBJ1-1; a weak D match, TRBD1 (5 bases). Germline CDR1 MDHEN, CDR2 SYDVKM. CDR3 size: 16 residues. Trimming left V 6 bases short and J 0 bases short, with 17 bases between.

This clonotype turned up a few times. This chain links TRBV5-5 with TRBJ1-1; 10 bases match TRBD1. The ends lost 4 bases at V and 1 base at J; junction bases unmatched: 4. Germline lookup yields CDR1 SGHKS and CDR2 YYEKEE (reference sequence). The CDR3 extends over 15 amino acids. CDR3 nucleotides: TGTGCCAGCAGCCGCCGGACAGGGGGGAACACTGAAGCTTTCTTT. Amino acids: CASSRRTGGNTEAFF.

This clonotype was counted many times. The chain employs TRBV19 and TRBJ2-7, with TRBD1 matching 7 bases. The V gene's germline CDR1 is LNHDA and CDR2 SQIVND (reference sequence). This CDR3 spans 15 amino acids. V dropped 1 base and J dropped 4; count of bases not matched to a gene: 7. Written as DNA, the CDR3 is TGTGCCAGTAGTATAGGAGTAGGGGGCGCTTACGAGCAGTACTTC. This translates into CASSIGVGGAYEQYF.

This clonotype has ten or more counts. The genes are TRBV3-1 and TRBJ2-5; D perhaps matches TRBD1 (6 bases). V lost 0 bases and J lost 2, with 16 bases in between. Germline CDR1 reads LGHDT; CDR2 reads YNNKEL (reference sequence). CDR3 length: 17 residues. CDR3 sequence reads: CASSQEGQGLVQETQYF. The CDR3 DNA reads TGTGCCAGCAGCCAAGAGGGGCAGGGGTTGGTTCAAGAGACCCAGTACTTC.